This T cell receptor beta chain was captured by sequencing in a study of lymphopenia after photon versus proton radiotherapy (dated by TCRdb to between 2018 and 2021). General notes on the study: In patients with gastrointestinal tumors who developed high-grade lymphopenia, the study compared the immunological effects of photon radiation therapy with those of proton radiation therapy. The roughly 21 patients in the cohort had gastrointestinal tumors, were treated with either photon or proton therapy, and subsequently developed lymphopenia. The study aimed to characterize how the two radiation modalities differ in their impact on the immune system. Study-wide conclusions, independent of this receptor: Once the lymphocyte count had reached its nadir, the repertoires of photon-treated patients showed oligoclonal expansion, particularly of CD8+ Temra cells, and this expansion drove the decline in diversity. During treatment, patients who received photon therapy lost naive T cells and TCR diversity and gained effector/memory populations, whereas patients who received proton therapy remained relatively stable. Across the cohort, an inverse correlation was found between a larger post-nadir drop in TCR diversity and overall survival time among patients who died. The survival association was examined only in patients who died, and the authors described better survival with proton therapy as a possibility, not as a demonstrated result.

Reading the germline V gene gives CDR1 SGHTA and CDR2 FQGNSA. V is trimmed back by 5 bases and J by 6 bases, and the junction contains 9 bases that no gene match accounts for. The CDR3 spans 15 residues, from the cysteine through the phenylalanine. The sequence is cut down to CDR3 DNA, 45 bases in frame from base 1. On this clone: The antigen this receptor binds is unknown. No base quality values were provided; no much bigger clone lies one nucleotide off.

Receptor libraries were prepared by the immunoSEQ multiplex PCR assay. T cell repertoires were profiled by deep sequencing of rearranged TCR beta loci, alongside multiparametric flow cytometry. Here the immuneACCESS table is served through TCRdb, limited to in-frame sequences with V and J called. Missing clones are a known gap in these copies; in checked studies unresolved V genes cover under half, and the rest lacks a known reason. This sample holds 8,000 or so clones; roughly 77% were observed only once. The ten biggest clones cover roughly 50% of the sample. The chain employs TRBV7-2 and TRBJ2-3, and 9 bases in between align with TRBD2. The input for sequencing was peripheral blood, taken from a patient treated with photon-based radiotherapy. This clonotype originated in a man aged 30 to 45 with gastric cancer. The CDR3 sequence is CASSRRGGGEDTQYF. DNA sequence: TGTGCCAGCAGCAGGCGGGGGGGCGGTGAGGATACGCAGTATTTT.